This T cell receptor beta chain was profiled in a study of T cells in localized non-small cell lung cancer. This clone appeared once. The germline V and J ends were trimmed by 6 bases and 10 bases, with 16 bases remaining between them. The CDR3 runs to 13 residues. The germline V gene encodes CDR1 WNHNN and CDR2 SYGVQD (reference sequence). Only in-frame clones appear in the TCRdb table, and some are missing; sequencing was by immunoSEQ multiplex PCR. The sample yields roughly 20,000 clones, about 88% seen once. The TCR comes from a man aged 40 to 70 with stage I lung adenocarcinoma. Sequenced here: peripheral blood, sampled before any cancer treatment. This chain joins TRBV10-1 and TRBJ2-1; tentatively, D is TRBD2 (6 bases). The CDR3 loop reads CASRDPGGSEQFF. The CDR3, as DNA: TGCGCCAGCAGAGACCCCGGGGGTAGCGAGCAGTTCTTC.